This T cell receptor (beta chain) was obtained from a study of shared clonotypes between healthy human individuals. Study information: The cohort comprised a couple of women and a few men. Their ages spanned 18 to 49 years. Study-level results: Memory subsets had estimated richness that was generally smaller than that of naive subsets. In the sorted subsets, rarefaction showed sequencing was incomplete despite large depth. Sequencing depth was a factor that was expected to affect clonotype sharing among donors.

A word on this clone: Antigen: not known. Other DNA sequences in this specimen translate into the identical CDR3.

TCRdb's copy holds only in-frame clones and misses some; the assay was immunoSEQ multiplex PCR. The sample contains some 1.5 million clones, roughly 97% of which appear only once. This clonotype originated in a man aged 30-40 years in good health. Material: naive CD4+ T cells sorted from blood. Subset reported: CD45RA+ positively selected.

CDR3: CASSLGQGSDTQYF. CDR3 coding DNA: TGCGCCAGCAGCTTGGGGCAGGGCTCAGATACGCAGTATTTT. V gene TRBV5-1 combines with J gene TRBJ2-3; D is possibly TRBD1 (5 bases). From germline, CDR1 is SGHRS and CDR2 YFSETQ. Trimming stripped 0 bases from V and 4 bases from J, with 9 bases between. This CDR3 comprises 14 residues.